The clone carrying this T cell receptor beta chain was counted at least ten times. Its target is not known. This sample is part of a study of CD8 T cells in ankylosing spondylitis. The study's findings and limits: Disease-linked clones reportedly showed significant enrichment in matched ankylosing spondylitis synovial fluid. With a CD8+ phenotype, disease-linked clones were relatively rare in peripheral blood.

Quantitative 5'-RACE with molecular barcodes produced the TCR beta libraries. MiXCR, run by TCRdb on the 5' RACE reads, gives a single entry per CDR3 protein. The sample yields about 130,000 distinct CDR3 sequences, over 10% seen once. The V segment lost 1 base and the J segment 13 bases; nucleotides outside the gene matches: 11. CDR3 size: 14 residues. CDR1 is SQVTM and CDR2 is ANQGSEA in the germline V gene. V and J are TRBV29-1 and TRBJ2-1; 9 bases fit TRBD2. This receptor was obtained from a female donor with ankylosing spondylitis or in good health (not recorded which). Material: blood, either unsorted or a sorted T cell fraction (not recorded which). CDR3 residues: CSVEGAGGSSQQFF. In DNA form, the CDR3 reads TGCAGCGTTGAAGGAGCGGGGGGCTCCAGTCAACAGTTCTTC.